Listed below are T cell receptor beta chains from one sample, sequenced in a study of blood T cell repertoires in COVID-19. The repertoire was sequenced with immunoSEQ multiplex PCR; TCRdb's copy has only in-frame clones and lacks some. There are about 120,000 clones in the sample; around 89% occur only once, and over 15% lies in the top ten. The sample consisted of peripheral blood. These receptors were collected from a human donor with acute or convalescent COVID-19. The donor label of this sample is uncertain. CDR3s include the opening cysteine and the closing phenylalanine or tryptophan. A D gene is named only where the DNA matches it firmly. The size field is filled for only some rows; it gives once, few, many or a size class.

J	D	V	size	DNA	CDR3
TRBJ2-5	TRBD1	TRBV7-2	-	TGTGCCAGCAGCTTATTCGGACAGGGGTTGACTGGGGAGACCCAGTACTTC	CASSLFGQGLTGETQYF
TRBJ1-4	-	TRBV19	-	TGTGCCAGTACCGACAGACCCAGGGCTAATGAAAAACTGTTTTTT	CASTDRPRANEKLFF
TRBJ1-5	-	TRBV2	once	TGTGCCAGCAGTCCCCAGGGTGTGCCCAATCAGCCCCAGCATTTT	CASSPQGVPNQPQHF
TRBJ2-5	TRBD2	TRBV4-1	-	TGCGCCAGCAGCCAAGTTGCGCTAGCGGGAGAGACCCAGTACTTC	CASSQVALAGETQYF
TRBJ1-4	TRBD1	TRBV5-1	-	TGCGCCAGCAGCTTGGGCCAGGGGGCCGCTAATGAAAAACTGTTTTTT	CASSLGQGAANEKLFF
TRBJ2-1	TRBD2	TRBV19	-	TGTGCCAGTAGTATAGCCGTAGCGGGGAGCTCCTACAATGAGCAGTTCTTC	CASSIAVAGSSYNEQFF
TRBJ2-5	-	TRBV4-3	-	TGCGCCAGCAGCCAATTATTTGCGGGTCCGGGCTCGGAGACCCAGTACTTC	CASSQLFAGPGSETQYF
TRBJ2-7	TRBD1	TRBV28	-	TGTGCCAGCAGTTTAGGGGGACAGGGGGCCTACGAGCAGTACTTC	CASSLGGQGAYEQYF
TRBJ1-2	-	TRBV30	-	TGTGCCTGGAGTGTTCGGGGGTCAGGGACGAACTATGGCTACACCTTC	CAWSVRGSGTNYGYTF
TRBJ1-5	-	TRBV6-5	-	TGTGCCAGCAGTCAACAGGGTAATCAGCCCCAGCATTTT	CASSQQGNQPQHF
TRBJ2-1	-	TRBV5-1	-	TGCGCCAGCACCCGAATAGACTCCTACAATGAGCAGTTCTTC	CASTRIDSYNEQFF
TRBJ2-3	-	TRBV28	-	TGTGCCAGCAGTCCCTTCCGGGGGGCCCGCCGTGATACGCAGTATTTT	CASSPFRGARRDTQYF
TRBJ1-2	TRBD1	TRBV7-9	-	TGTGCCAGCAGCTCCTCAATCGGGACAGGGTCTATGGCTGATGGCTACACCTTC	CASSSSIGTGSMADGYTF
TRBJ1-2	TRBD1	TRBV27	few	TGTGCCAGCAGGCCCGGACAGGTTAACTATGGCTACACCTTC	CASRPGQVNYGYTF
TRBJ1-4	-	TRBV19	-	TGTGCCACCATGGACAGCCCTAATGAAAAACTGTTTTTT	CATMDSPNEKLFF
TRBJ2-4	-	TRBV4-2	-	TGTGCCAGCAGCTCTCGACTAGAAGCCTCGAACATTCAGTACTTC	CASSSRLEASNIQYF
TRBJ1-6	-	TRBV4-2	-	TGTGCCAGCAGCACAGCGGAACTGCCGTGGGCCCTCCACTTT	CASSTAELPWALHF
TRBJ2-5	TRBD2	TRBV27	-	TGTGCCAGCAGTTTACTAGCGGGAGTGTTAGAGACCCAGTACTTC	CASSLLAGVLETQYF
TRBJ2-6	TRBD1	TRBV7-3	-	TGTGCCAGCAGCCCGACAGGGGAGTTTGGGGCCAACGTCCTGACTTTC	CASSPTGEFGANVLTF
TRBJ2-3	TRBD2	TRBV29-1	-	TGCAGCGTTGCCCAGACTAGCGGGGGGGTAGATACGCAGTATTTT	CSVAQTSGGVDTQYF
TRBJ1-2	TRBD1	TRBV27	-	TGTGCCAGCAGTCCGGGGGACAGGGGGCTGGTAGGCTACACCTTC	CASSPGDRGLVGYTF
TRBJ2-1	TRBD1	TRBV7-2	-	TGTGCCAGCAGCGCCAGACAGGGATGGAATGAGCAGTTCTTC	CASSARQGWNEQFF
TRBJ1-4	-	TRBV28	-	TGTGCCAGCAGTATGGCAGGGGTAAATGAAAAACTGTTTTTT	CASSMAGVNEKLFF
TRBJ2-1	TRBD1	TRBV5-6	-	TGTGCCAGCAGCTTCCAAGGACAGGGGCATAGGAATGAGCAGTTCTTC	CASSFQGQGHRNEQFF
TRBJ2-7	-	TRBV30	-	TGTGCCTGGAGTGTAAAGGGGAAGATCACCGAGCAGTACTTC	CAWSVKGKITEQYF
TRBJ2-7	TRBD1	TRBV5-1	-	TGCGCCAGCAGCCGAGCCGGGACAGGGTCCCTCGAGCAGTACTTC	CASSRAGTGSLEQYF
TRBJ2-5	TRBD2	TRBV7-2	-	TGTGCCAGCAGCTTAGTTGGGACTAGCGGGGGCGAGACCCAGTACTTC	CASSLVGTSGGETQYF
TRBJ2-3	TRBD2	TRBV6-5	-	TGTGCCAGCAGTTACGCGGGAGCTAGCACAGATACGCAGTATTTT	CASSYAGASTDTQYF
TRBJ2-4	-	TRBV14	-	TGTGCCAGCAGCCAAGGACAGGCCTCTCTTAACATTCAGTACTTC	CASSQGQASLNIQYF
TRBJ2-1	TRBD1	TRBV3-1/TRBV3-2	-	TGTGCCAGCAGCCAGGACAGGCTCTACAATGAGCAGTTCTTC	CASSQDRLYNEQFF
TRBJ2-7	TRBD1	TRBV19	-	TGTGCCACGGGACAGGGGCACTACGAGCAGTACTTC	CATGQGHYEQYF
TRBJ1-3	-	TRBV6-1	-	TGTGCCAGCAGTGAAGTAACAGCCACGCTCGCCTCTGGAAACACCATATATTTT	CASSEVTATLASGNTIYF
TRBJ1-2	-	TRBV11-2	-	TGTGCCAGCAGCTTAAGGGGCGTAGTAGGCTACACCTTC	CASSLRGVVGYTF
TRBJ1-5	TRBD1	TRBV5-8	-	TGTGCCAGCAGCCAAGAACTAGACAGGGGGGACCAGCCCCAGCATTTT	CASSQELDRGDQPQHF
TRBJ1-2	TRBD1	TRBV4-1	-	TGCGCCAGCAGCCCCAGCCGGGACAGGGTTCTTTTTCACACCTTC	CASSPSRDRVLFHTF
TRBJ1-3	-	TRBV18	-	TGTGCCAGCTCACCACCTGGTAAAAAGGGGGGGTCTGGAAACACCATATATTTT	CASSPPGKKGGSGNTIYF
TRBJ2-5	TRBD2	TRBV6-2/TRBV6-3	-	TGTGCCAGCAGCCCGGGACTAGCGGGGGGGGAGACCCAGTACTTC	CASSPGLAGGETQYF
TRBJ1-4	TRBD1	TRBV28	-	TGTGCCAGCAGTATCGGGACAGGGGCTAATGAAAAACTGTTTTTT	CASSIGTGANEKLFF
TRBJ1-1	TRBD1	TRBV7-8	-	TGTGCCAGCAGTCCCAGACAGGGTGTGACTGAAGCTTTCTTT	CASSPRQGVTEAFF
TRBJ1-6	-	TRBV3-1/TRBV3-2	-	TGTGCCAGCAGCCAACCGGGGGGCGCCTCCTATAATTCACCCCTCCACTTT	CASSQPGGASYNSPLHF
TRBJ2-3	TRBD2	TRBV18	-	TGTGCCAGCTCTATTGGGAGCGGGAGGGCCTCGGATACGCAGTATTTT	CASSIGSGRASDTQYF
TRBJ1-1	TRBD1	TRBV28	-	TGTGCCAGCAGTCCGACAGGGGGCTTCGAGACTGAAGCTTTCTTT	CASSPTGGFETEAFF
TRBJ2-7	-	TRBV19	-	TGTGCCAGTAGTATAGGGCCCTCCTACGAGCAGTACTTC	CASSIGPSYEQYF
TRBJ2-2	-	TRBV5-1	-	TGCGCCAGCAGCGTGACGATCCAGAGCGCCGGGGAGCTGTTTTTT	CASSVTIQSAGELFF